This TCR beta chain was observed in a study of cytomegalovirus exposure and HLA in healthy donors. Study-wide background: In a previous analysis, approximately 110 million unique TCR beta sequences were found from some 200 million T cells. The study placed over 65% of its 398 genotyped donors in the Caucasian-associated ancestry cluster.

This PCR relied on a set of 60 Vbeta primers and 13 Jbeta primers. Some clones are missing from TCRdb's copy, which holds only in-frame ones; the method was immunoSEQ multiplex PCR. This table has 150,000 to 200,000 clones, approximately 80% appearing once. Study findings and constraints: Presence/absence analyses assumed roughly uniform sequencing depth across donors. Earlier findings revealed that most TCR beta V segments proved productive either about 87% or about 30% of the time.

Comments on this clone: Its matching antigen is unknown.

The CDR3 loop spans 13 amino acids. Trimming pared 5 bases from V and 6 bases from J, leaving 13 bases between. Germline V gives CDR1 MNHEY, CDR2 SVGAGI. The origin of this receptor is a woman aged 25-40 years in good health and CMV-seropositive. Sequenced input: PBMCs. The rearrangement links TRBV6-5 to TRBJ1-2, with D possibly being TRBD1 (5 bases). CDR3 DNA sequence: TGTGCCAGCAGTAGGGGCTACCAGGATGGCTACACCTTC. Its translation: CASSRGYQDGYTF.